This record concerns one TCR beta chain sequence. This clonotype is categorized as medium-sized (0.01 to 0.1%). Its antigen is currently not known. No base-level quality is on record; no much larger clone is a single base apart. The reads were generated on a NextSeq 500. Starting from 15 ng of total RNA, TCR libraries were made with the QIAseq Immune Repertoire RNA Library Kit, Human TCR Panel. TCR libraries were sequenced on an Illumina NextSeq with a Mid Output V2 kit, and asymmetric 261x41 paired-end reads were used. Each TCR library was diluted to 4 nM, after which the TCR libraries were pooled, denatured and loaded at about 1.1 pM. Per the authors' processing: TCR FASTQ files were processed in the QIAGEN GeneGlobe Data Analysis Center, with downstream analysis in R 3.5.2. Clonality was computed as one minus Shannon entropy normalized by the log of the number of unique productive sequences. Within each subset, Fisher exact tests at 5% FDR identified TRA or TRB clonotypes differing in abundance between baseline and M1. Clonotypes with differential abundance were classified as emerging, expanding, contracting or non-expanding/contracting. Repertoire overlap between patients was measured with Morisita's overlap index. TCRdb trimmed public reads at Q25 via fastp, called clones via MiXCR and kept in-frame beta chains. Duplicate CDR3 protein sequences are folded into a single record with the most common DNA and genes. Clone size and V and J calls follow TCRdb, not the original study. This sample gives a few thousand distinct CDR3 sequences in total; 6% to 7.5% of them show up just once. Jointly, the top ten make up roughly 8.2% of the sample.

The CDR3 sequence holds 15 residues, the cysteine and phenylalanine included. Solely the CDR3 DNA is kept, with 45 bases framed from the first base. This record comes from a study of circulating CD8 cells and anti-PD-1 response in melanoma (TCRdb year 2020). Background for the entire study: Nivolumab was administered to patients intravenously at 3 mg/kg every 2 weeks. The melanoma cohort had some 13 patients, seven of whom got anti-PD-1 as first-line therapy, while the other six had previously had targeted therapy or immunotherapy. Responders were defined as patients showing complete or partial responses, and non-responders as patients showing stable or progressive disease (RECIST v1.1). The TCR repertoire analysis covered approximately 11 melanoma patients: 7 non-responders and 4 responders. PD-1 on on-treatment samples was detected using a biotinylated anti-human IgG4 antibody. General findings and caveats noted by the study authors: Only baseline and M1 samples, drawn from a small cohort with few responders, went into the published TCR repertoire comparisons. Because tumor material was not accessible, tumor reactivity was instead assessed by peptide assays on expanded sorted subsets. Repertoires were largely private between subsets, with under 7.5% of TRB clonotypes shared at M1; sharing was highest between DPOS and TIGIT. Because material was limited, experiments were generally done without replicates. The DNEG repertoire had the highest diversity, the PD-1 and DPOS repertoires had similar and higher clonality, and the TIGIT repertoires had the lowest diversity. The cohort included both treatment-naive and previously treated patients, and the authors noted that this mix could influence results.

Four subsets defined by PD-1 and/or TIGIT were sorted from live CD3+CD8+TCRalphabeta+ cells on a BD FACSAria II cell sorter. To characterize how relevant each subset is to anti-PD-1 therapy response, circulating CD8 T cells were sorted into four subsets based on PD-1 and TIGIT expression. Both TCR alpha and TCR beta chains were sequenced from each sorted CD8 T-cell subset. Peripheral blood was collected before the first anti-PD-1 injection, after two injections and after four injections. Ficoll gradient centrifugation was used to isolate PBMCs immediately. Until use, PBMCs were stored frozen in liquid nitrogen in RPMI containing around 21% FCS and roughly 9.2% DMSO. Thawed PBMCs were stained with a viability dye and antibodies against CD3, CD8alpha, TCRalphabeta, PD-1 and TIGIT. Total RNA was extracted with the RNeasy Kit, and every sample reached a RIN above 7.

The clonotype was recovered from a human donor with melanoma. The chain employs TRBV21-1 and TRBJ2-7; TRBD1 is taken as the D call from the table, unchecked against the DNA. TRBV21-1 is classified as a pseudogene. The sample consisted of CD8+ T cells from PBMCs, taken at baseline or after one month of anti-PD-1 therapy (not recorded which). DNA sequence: TGTGCCGGGAGCCCTCGGGACTCCCGGGCCTACGAGCAGTACTTC. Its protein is CAGSPRDSRAYEQYF.